These 26 T cell receptor beta chains came from one sample sequenced in a study of blood T cell repertoires in COVID-19. The protocol was immunoSEQ multiplex PCR, while the TCRdb copy is restricted to in-frame clones and leaves out a portion. In the table there are 150,000 to 200,000 clones, approximately 82% of which are singletons. The sample consisted of peripheral blood. The receptor source for this set is a man between 65 and 80 years old who had recovered from COVID-19.

V gene TRBV9 combines with J gene TRBJ2-3; perhaps TRBD2 as D (5 bases). This CDR3 region has 16 residues. V was pared by 0 bases and J by 0 bases, with 11 bases between. Germline V gene lookup returns CDR1 SGDLS and CDR2 YYNGEE. CDR3 nucleotide sequence: TGTGCCAGCAGCGTAGACGGCCTAGCTAGCACAGATACGCAGTATTTT. Residues: CASSVDGLASTDTQYF.

A few counts support this clone. CDR3 region: CASSLAHRVAKNIQYF. The CDR3 coding sequence is TGTGCCAGCAGCTTAGCCCACAGAGTAGCCAAAAACATTCAGTACTTC. The chain uses TRBV11-2 and TRBJ2-4, with D unclear. Trimming cost V 1 base and J 0 bases, with 10 bases left between them. The germline gives CDR1 SGHAT, CDR2 FQNNGV. The length of the CDR3 is 16 residues. Variable domain in full (rest from reference TRBV11-2 and TRBJ2-4): EAGVAQSPRYKIIEKRQSVAFWCNPISGHATLYWYQQILGQGPKLLIQFQNNGVVDDSQLPKDRFSAERLKGVDSTLKIQPAKLEDSAVYLCASSLAHRVAKNIQYFGAGTRLSVL.

The V call is TRBV10-2, the J call TRBJ2-1, with 10 bases lining up with TRBD1. V shed 2 bases and J 4 bases; nucleotides not matched to a gene: 2. From germline, CDR1 is WSHSY and CDR2 SAAADI. The CDR3 totals 15 residues. The CDR3 loop reads CASSEGGQGYNEQFF. The CDR3 bases are TGCGCCAGCAGTGAGGGGGGACAGGGGTACAATGAGCAGTTCTTC.

The chain combines TRBV5-1 with TRBJ1-5; TRBD1 might be the D (6 bases). The CDR3 contains 15 residues. Trimming pared 0 bases from V and 9 bases from J, leaving 16 bases between. In germline, CDR1 is SGHRS, CDR2 YFSETQ. The CDR3 DNA is TGCGCCAGCAGCTTGGTAGCCAGGGACAATGGGCCCCAGCATTTT. This gives the protein CASSLVARDNGPQHF.

The chain employs TRBV9 and TRBJ2-1; a weak D match, TRBD1 (6 bases). V lost 3 bases, J lost 8 bases, and 9 bases lay in between. Germline V gene lookup returns CDR1 SGDLS and CDR2 YYNGEE. The CDR3 is made up of 12 amino acids. The CDR3 loop reads CASSARGYEQFF. DNA for the CDR3: TGTGCCAGCAGCGCCAGGGGCTATGAGCAGTTCTTC.

The chain uses TRBV20-1 and TRBJ2-7; 11 nucleotides line up with TRBD2. The V and J ends lost 3 bases and 6 bases, in that order; junction bases with no gene match: 4. Germline CDR1 is DFQATT and CDR2 is SNEGSKA (reference sequence). This CDR3 contains 13 residues. The CDR3 reads CSASLTSGIEQYF. In DNA, the CDR3 is TGCAGTGCTAGTCTGACTAGCGGGATCGAGCAGTACTTC.

In its sample, this clone was seen a few times. J is TRBJ2-5 and V is TRBV5-4, with 9 positions matching TRBD1. Looked up from germline, CDR1 is SGHNT and CDR2 is YYREEE (reference sequence). The V and J ends lost 4 bases and 4 bases, in that order; junction bases with no gene match: 8. The CDR3 has 15 amino acids. The CDR3 nucleotides read TGTGCCAGCAGCCGACAGGGGGGCAGGTCAGAGACCCAGTACTTC. Protein product: CASSRQGGRSETQYF.

This chain links TRBV24-1 with TRBJ2-1, with 9 bases identical to TRBD1. J was trimmed by 1 base and V by 3 bases; bases with no gene match: 9. Germline CDR1 KGHDR, CDR2 SFDVKD. This CDR3 has 18 amino acids. In DNA, the CDR3 is TGTGCCACCAGTGATCCCTCCGGACAGGGGAAATCCTACAATGAGCAGTTCTTC. This codes for CATSDPSGQGKSYNEQFF.

The table lists this clone with a count of one. V and J are TRBV3-1 (or the pseudogene TRBV3-2) and TRBJ1-2; TRBD1 agrees at 9 bases. The CDR3 has 16 amino acids. Germline V gene lookup returns CDR1 LGHDT and CDR2 YNNKEL (reference sequence). V lost 4 bases to trimming and J lost 9 bases; unmatched junction nucleotides: 15. The CDR3 protein is CASSPRGDRGRRCYTF. The DNA of the CDR3 is TGTGCCAGCAGCCCCCGCGGAGACAGGGGGAGGAGGTGCTACACCTTC.

The DNA for the CDR3 is TGTGCCAGCAGCTTAAGGGCTGGCGGAGGCTACGAGCAGTACTTC. Its protein product is CASSLRAGGGYEQYF. This chain connects TRBV7-3 to TRBJ2-7, with TRBD2 as a possible D gene (5 bases). V lost 1 base and J lost 3, with 13 bases in between. The germline CDR1 and CDR2 sequences are SGHTA and FQGTGA. The CDR3 runs 15 residues. The full variable domain, rest sourced from reference TRBV7-3 and TRBJ2-7, is GAGVSQTPSNKVTEKGKYVELRCDPISGHTALYWYRQSLGQGPEFLIYFQGTGAADDSGLPNDRFFAVRPEGSVSTLKIQRTERGDSAVYLCASSLRAGGGYEQYFGPGTRLTVT.

The CDR3, as DNA: TGTGCCAGCAGCTCTTTTACTAGCGGGCACGAGCAGTACTTC. Amino acids: CASSSFTSGHEQYF. The V call is TRBV11-1, the J call TRBJ2-7, with TRBD2 matching 9 bases. Germline V gene sequence: CDR1 SGHAT, CDR2 FQDESV (reference sequence). The CDR3 length is 14 residues. V gave up 4 bases and J gave up 5 bases; unmatched junction bases: 6.

The chain combines TRBV19 with TRBJ2-2; a possible D gene is TRBD2 (6 bases). Germline V lookup: CDR1 LNHDA, CDR2 SQIVND (reference sequence). This CDR3 is 14 amino acids long. Trimming took off 7 bases at V and 2 bases at J, with 11 bases between the two ends. The CDR3 here is CASTLGTNTGELFF. CDR3 sequence (DNA): TGTGCCAGTACCTTAGGGACTAACACCGGGGAGCTGTTTTTT.

This clone was seen only a few times. The rearrangement uses TRBV7-3 and TRBJ1-5; D remains unclear. Germline CDR1 reads SGHTA; CDR2 reads FQGTGA. Trimming stripped 3 bases from V and 7 bases from J, with 10 bases between. The CDR3 loop spans 13 amino acids. The DNA for the CDR3 is TGTGCCAGCAGCTTGACCCCGGGGCAGCCCCAGCATTTT. This codes for CASSLTPGQPQHF.

The rearrangement joins TRBV5-1 to TRBJ1-1; D gene ambiguous. CDR1 and CDR2 from the germline V gene are SGHRS and YFSETQ. V was shortened by 0 bases and J by 2 bases, with 8 bases between the two germline ends. CDR3 size: 14 residues. Here the CDR3 reads CASSLEAGNTEAFF. As DNA, the CDR3 is TGCGCCAGCAGCTTGGAGGCAGGCAACACTGAAGCTTTCTTT.

This chain joins TRBV24-1 and TRBJ2-3, with TRBD2 identical over 10 bases. J gave up 3 bases and V 5 bases, and 10 bases lay outside the gene matches. The CDR3 has 17 amino acids. CDR1 is KGHDR, CDR2 SFDVKD, per germline. The CDR3: CATSAAQASGSTDTQYF. Written as DNA, the CDR3 is TGTGCCACCAGTGCGGCCCAAGCTAGCGGGAGTACAGATACGCAGTATTTT.

The chain employs TRBV27 and TRBJ2-2; maybe TRBD1 (6 bases). The V end lost 3 bases, the J end lost 0 bases, and 14 bases lay between the germline ends. Looked up from germline, CDR1 is MNHEY and CDR2 is SMNVEV (reference sequence). CDR3 length equals 17 residues. The CDR3 coding sequence is TGTGCCAGCAGTTTGGGGCAGGGGTCCGCGAACACCGGGGAGCTGTTTTTT. Protein: CASSLGQGSANTGELFF.

The V and J genes are TRBV18 and TRBJ1-1; D not certain. CDR1 KGHSH and CDR2 LQKENI come from the germline V gene. The CDR3 totals 14 residues. V lost 5 bases to trimming and J lost 5 bases, with 15 bases between them. CDR3 bases: TGTGCCAGCTCAGGCCCCTCGGAGGCTACTGAAGCTTTCTTT. This translates into CASSGPSEATEAFF.

The V gene is TRBV18, the J gene TRBJ2-1; 9 nucleotides line up with TRBD2. V gave up 3 bases and J gave up 6 bases; unmatched junction bases: 3. Germline V gene data show CDR1 as KGHSH and CDR2 as LQKENI. This CDR3 is 14 amino acids long. Written as DNA, the CDR3 is TGTGCCAGCTCACCTACTAGCGGGCTCAATGAGCAGTTCTTC. It is translated as CASSPTSGLNEQFF.

This chain links TRBV19 with TRBJ1-5; a possible D gene is TRBD1 (5 bases). Per germline, CDR1 LNHDA and CDR2 SQIVND (reference sequence). V was cut by 3 bases and J by 4 bases, with 13 bases left in between. The CDR3 has 15 residues. In DNA, the CDR3 is TGTGCCAGTAGTATTTTGGTCGGGGGAAATCAGCCCCAGCATTTT. It yields the protein CASSILVGGNQPQHF.

The J gene is TRBJ2-1, the V gene TRBV29-1; no reliable D call. The CDR3 covers 12 residues. Germline CDR1 reads SQVTM; CDR2 reads ANQGSEA. Trimming shortened V by 5 bases and J by 1 base, and 6 bases separated the two germline ends. CDR3 DNA: TGCAGCGTTCCGGTTTCCTACAATGAGCAGTTCTTC. The encoded protein is CSVPVSYNEQFF.

The J gene is TRBJ1-4, the V gene TRBV6-5; D unclear. Per the germline V gene, CDR1 is MNHEY and CDR2 is SVGAGI. The CDR3 is made up of 14 amino acids. The V gene lost 6 bases and the J gene lost 0 bases, with 8 bases spanning the gap. The CDR3 DNA sequence: TGTGCCAGCAGGGAGGGCTCAACTAATGAAAAACTGTTTTTT. Protein: CASREGSTNEKLFF.

This clone was seen a single time. The chain carries TRBV30 and TRBJ1-2, with D unresolved. Germline assignment: CDR1 GTSNPN and CDR2 SVGIG (reference sequence). Deletions cut 3 bases from V and 6 bases from J, with 14 bases between. CDR3 length equals 13 residues. In DNA, the CDR3 is TGTGCCTGGAGCCGGGGTCGGGAGAATGGCTACACCTTC. This translates into CAWSRGRENGYTF. Based on the CDR3 plus reference TRBV30 and TRBJ1-2, the full variable domain is SQTIHQWPATLVQPVGSPLSLECTVEGTSNPNLYWYRQAAGRGLQLLFYSVGIGQISSEVPQNLSASRPQDRQFILSSKKLLLSDSGFYLCAWSRGRENGYTFGSGTRLTVV.

The V and J genes are TRBV7-9 and TRBJ2-1; TRBD2 matches 8 bases. The ends lost 3 bases at V and 3 bases at J; junction bases unmatched: 7. Germline CDR1 and CDR2: SEHNR and FQNEAQ (reference sequence). The CDR3 is 16 amino acids. The CDR3 region is CASSFLAGIDYNEQFF. The DNA for the CDR3 is TGTGCCAGCAGCTTTTTAGCGGGGATTGACTACAATGAGCAGTTCTTC.

This clone was found a few times. The chain is built from TRBV10-1 and TRBJ2-2, with D possibly matching TRBD2 (5 bases). Germline CDR1 is WNHNN and CDR2 is SYGVQD (reference sequence). Trimming took 5 bases from V and 1 from J, leaving 8 bases between them. This CDR3 spans 14 amino acids. Here the CDR3 reads CASSKAENTGELFF. CDR3 coding DNA: TGCGCCAGCAGTAAAGCGGAGAACACCGGGGAGCTGTTTTTT.

The chain is built from TRBV5-4 and TRBJ2-1, with D perhaps TRBD2 (5 bases). The CDR3 consists of 16 residues. V was clipped by 1 base and J by 0 bases, with 11 bases between them. Germline values: CDR1 SGHNT, CDR2 YYREEE (reference sequence). The CDR3 protein is CASSLFGDSSYNEQFF. In DNA form, the CDR3 reads TGTGCCAGCAGCTTGTTCGGGGATAGCTCCTACAATGAGCAGTTCTTC.

The rearrangement links TRBV29-1 to TRBJ2-3, with no clear D. V gave up 4 bases and J gave up 0 bases, with 17 bases separating them. CDR3 length: 16 amino acids. Germline V gene lookup returns CDR1 SQVTM and CDR2 ANQGSEA. CDR3 amino acids: CSVGQTLGTSTDTQYF. The CDR3 DNA sequence: TGCAGCGTTGGCCAAACCCTAGGAACTAGCACAGATACGCAGTATTTT.